This is a list of T cell receptor beta chains from one sample in a study of blood T cell repertoires in COVID-19. Repertoires were generated with immunoSEQ multiplex PCR, while TCRdb's copy carries only in-frame clones and drops some. This table holds about 98,000 clones, around 82% found once. Sample: peripheral blood. Receptor source: a man aged 65 to 79 with active or convalescent COVID-19. CDR3s include the opening cysteine and the closing phenylalanine or tryptophan. Fields, in order: D gene, V gene, J gene, CDR3 DNA, CDR3 protein. A D gene is named only where the DNA matches it firmly.

.,TRBV7-8,TRBJ1-1,TGTGCCAGCAGCTTACCCCAAACGTCAGATTTGAACACTGAAGCTTTCTTT,CASSLPQTSDLNTEAFF
.,TRBV19,TRBJ1-1,TGTGCCAGTAGTTCAATAGACAGAGACACTGAAGCTTTCTTT,CASSSIDRDTEAFF
TRBD2,TRBV5-1,TRBJ2-7,TGCGCCAGCAGCTTGGTGCGGGGGGGCGTGTACGAGCAGTACTTC,CASSLVRGGVYEQYF
.,TRBV29-1,TRBJ2-7,TGCAGCCCAGGGTGGAAAGGCAGCGTGCAGTACTTC,CSPGWKGSVQYF
.,TRBV29-1,TRBJ1-4,TGCAGCGTTGTCTTATCAGGGGAAAAACTGTTTTTT,CSVVLSGEKLFF
.,TRBV4-1,TRBJ2-1,TGCGCCAGCAGCCTCATTGCAGACTCCTTCTACAATGAGCAGTTCTTC,CASSLIADSFYNEQFF
TRBD1,TRBV6-5,TRBJ2-1,TGTGCCAGCTCCCTGGACAGGGGCGACAACAATGAGCAGTTCTTC,CASSLDRGDNNEQFF
TRBD2,TRBV10-3,TRBJ2-7,TGTGCCATCAGGGCCCACTGGGCGGGGGGATACGAGCAGTACTTC,CAIRAHWAGGYEQYF
.,TRBV10-3,TRBJ2-3,TGTGCCATCAGTGAGTCAGGAGCGGGTGGGGATACGCAGTATTTT,CAISESGAGGDTQYF
.,TRBV4-3,TRBJ1-2,TGCGCCAGCAGCTCACAGGGCTATGGCTACACCTTC,CASSSQGYGYTF
TRBD2,TRBV6-1,TRBJ2-5,TGTGCCAGCAGTGAATTAGCGGGGGGCCCCCAAGAGACCCAGTACTTC,CASSELAGGPQETQYF
.,TRBV7-2,TRBJ2-2,TGTGCCAGCAGTACAGGGACACTAGGCACCGGGGAGCTGTTTTTT,CASSTGTLGTGELFF
TRBD1,TRBV6-1,TRBJ1-2,TGTGCCAGCAGTCAAGGAGGGACAGCCAGAGCCTATGGCTACACCTTC,CASSQGGTARAYGYTF